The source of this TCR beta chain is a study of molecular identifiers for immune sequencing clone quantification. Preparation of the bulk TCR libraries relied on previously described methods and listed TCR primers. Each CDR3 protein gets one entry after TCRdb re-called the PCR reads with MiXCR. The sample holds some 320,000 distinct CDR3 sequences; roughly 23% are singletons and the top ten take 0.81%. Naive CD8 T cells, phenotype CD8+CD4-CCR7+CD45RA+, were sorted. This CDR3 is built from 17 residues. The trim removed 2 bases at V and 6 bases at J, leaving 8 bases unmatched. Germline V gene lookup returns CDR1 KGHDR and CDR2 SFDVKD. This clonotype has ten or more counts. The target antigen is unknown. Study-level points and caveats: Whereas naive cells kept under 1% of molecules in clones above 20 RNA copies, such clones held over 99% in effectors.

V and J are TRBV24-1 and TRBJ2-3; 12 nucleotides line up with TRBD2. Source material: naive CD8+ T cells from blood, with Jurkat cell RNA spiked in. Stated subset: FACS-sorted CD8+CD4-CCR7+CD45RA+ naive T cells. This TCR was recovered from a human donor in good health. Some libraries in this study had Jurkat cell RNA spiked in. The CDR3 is CATSDSRTSGVGDTQYF. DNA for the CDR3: TGTGCCACCAGTGATTCCCGGACTAGCGGGGTCGGGGATACGCAGTATTTT.